The entry that follows covers one T cell receptor beta chain sequence. This sample was included in a study of OX40 agonist ivuxolimab in advanced cancers. This table comes from immunoSEQ multiplex PCR, and its TCRdb copy is limited to in-frame clones, with some not included. The sample shows just under 95,000 clones, roughly 84% of them seen only once. CDR1 SGHRS and CDR2 YFSETQ come from the germline V gene. The CDR3 has 15 amino acids. Trimming stripped 4 bases from V and 4 bases from J, with 12 bases between. The clonotype was recovered from an adult with an advanced solid tumor such as melanoma, head and neck, liver or kidney cancer. The chain recombines TRBV5-1 with TRBJ2-6; no firm D call. The source material was CD4+ or CD8+ T cells sorted from blood, sampled in a trial of the OX40 agonist ivuxolimab. The CDR3 loop reads CASSLNSWGANVLTF. In nucleotides, the CDR3 is TGCGCCAGCAGCCTCAACTCCTGGGGGGCCAACGTCCTGACTTTC.